Below are 9 T cell receptor beta chains sequenced from a single sample in a study of Graves' ophthalmopathy and Graves' hyperthyroidism. RNA transcripts provided the template for amplifying TCR beta CDR3 regions. HTBI-primed first-round RT-PCR preceded second-round multiplex PCR. TCRdb used MiXCR to reprocess the multiplex PCR reads, holding one entry per CDR3 protein. This sample has about 660,000 distinct CDR3 sequences, with over 40% found just once. The sequencing input was peripheral blood. These receptors all stem from an adult man with Graves' ophthalmopathy.

This rearrangement joins TRBV7-2 to TRBJ2-2; D ambiguous. The CDR3 extends over 18 amino acids. From germline, CDR1 is SGHTA and CDR2 FQGNSA. Trimming took off 5 bases at V and 0 bases at J, with 19 bases between the two ends. The CDR3 region has the DNA TGTGCCAGCAGCCAAGATGATGGGTCTAACGCGAACACCGGGGAGCTGTTTTTT. Protein sequence: CASSQDDGSNANTGELFF.

CDR3 nucleotides: TGTGCCATCAGTGCCCCCGGGACAGGGACCGCCGAGCAGTACTTC. This codes for CAISAPGTGTAEQYF. The chain uses TRBV10-3 and TRBJ2-7; 9 nucleotides match TRBD1. Germline V gene data show CDR1 as ENHRY and CDR2 as SYGVKD. V trimming: 4 bases; J trimming: 6 bases; junction bases outside the gene matches: 10. The CDR3 extends over 15 amino acids.

In this sample, this clonotype turned up once. A much larger clone lies one base from this, so it may be a read error. The chain couples TRBV29-1 to TRBJ2-2; D is possibly TRBD1 or TRBD2 (6 bases each). V lost 6 bases, J lost 1 base, and 15 bases lay in between. The CDR3 covers 15 residues. Germline V gene sequence: CDR1 SQVTM, CDR2 ANQGSEA. The CDR3 region has the DNA TGCAGCGTATCTGGACGGGGGCGGAACACCGGGGAGCTGTTTTTT. It codes for CSVSGRGRNTGELFF.

V is TRBV7-9 and J is TRBJ1-6; D call uncertain. The germline CDR1 and CDR2 sequences are SEHNR and FQNEAQ (reference sequence). V shed 4 bases and J shed 10 bases, with 14 bases lying between them. The CDR3 has 14 residues. CDR3 sequence: CASSSPSQDSPLHF. DNA of the CDR3: TGTGCCAGCAGCTCCCCATCCCAGGACTCACCCCTCCACTTT. The full variable domain, with the rest looked up from reference TRBV7-9 and TRBJ1-6, is DTGVSQNPRHKITKRGQNVTFRCDPISEHNRLYWYRQTLGQGPEFLTYFQNEAQLEKSRLLSDRFSAERPKGSFSTLEIQRTEQGDSAMYLCASSSPSQDSPLHFGNGTRLTVT.

At least ten counts were recorded for this clonotype. The chain couples TRBV10-3 to TRBJ1-3; a weak D match, TRBD1 (5 bases). V lost 3 bases and J 5 bases, leaving 8 bases between the germline ends. CDR3 length equals 13 residues. Germline CDR1 is ENHRY and CDR2 is SYGVKD. CDR3 nucleotide sequence: TGTGCCATCAGTGAAGGGGAGCGAAACACCATATATTTT. It specifies CAISEGERNTIYF.

The chain has TRBV2 and TRBJ2-3; D remains unclear. V was clipped by 3 bases and J by 0 bases, with 10 bases between them. Germline loops: CDR1 SNHLY, CDR2 FYNNEI. The CDR3 is 15 residues long. Written as DNA, the CDR3 is TGTGCCAGCAGTGAGCTAGGGATCAGCACAGATACGCAGTATTTT. Protein product: CASSELGISTDTQYF.

In this sample, this clonotype turned up many times. This chain joins TRBV9 and TRBJ1-2; D call uncertain. Germline-derived CDR1 and CDR2 are SGDLS and YYNGEE. V lost 7 bases to trimming and J lost 0 bases, with 16 bases between them. The CDR3 has 15 amino acids. The chain's CDR3 is CASGPPNGANYGYTF. In DNA form, the CDR3 reads TGTGCCAGCGGACCACCGAACGGGGCTAACTATGGCTACACCTTC.

Note on this clonotype: Sequence at one end of the junction differs from germline and may be a read error. This chain uses TRBV10-3 with TRBJ2-7; D may be TRBD1 or TRBD2 (6 bases each). Germline V CDR1 and CDR2: ENHRY, SYGVKD. The CDR3 is 16 amino acids. Here the CDR3 reads CASSEGGLASSYEQYF. The CDR3 nucleotides read TGTGCCAGCAGTGAAGGGGGGCTAGCGAGCTCCTACGAGCAGTACTTC.

This clonotype was counted many times. The V and J genes are TRBV20-1 and TRBJ1-1; the D is unclear. The V gene's germline CDR1 is DFQATT and CDR2 SNEGSKA (reference sequence). This CDR3 is built from 13 residues. V lost 0 bases, J lost 0 bases, and 5 bases lay in between. For the CDR3, the DNA is TGCAGTGCTAGAGATACCCTGAACACTGAAGCTTTCTTT. It is translated as CSARDTLNTEAFF.